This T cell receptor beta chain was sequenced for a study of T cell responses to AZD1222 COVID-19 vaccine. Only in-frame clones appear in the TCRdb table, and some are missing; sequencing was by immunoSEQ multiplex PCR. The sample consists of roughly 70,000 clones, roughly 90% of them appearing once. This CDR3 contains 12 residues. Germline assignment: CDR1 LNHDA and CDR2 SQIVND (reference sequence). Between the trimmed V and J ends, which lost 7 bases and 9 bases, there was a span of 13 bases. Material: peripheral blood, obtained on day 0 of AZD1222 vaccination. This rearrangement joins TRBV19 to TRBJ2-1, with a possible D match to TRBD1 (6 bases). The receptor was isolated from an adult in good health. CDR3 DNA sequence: TGTGCCAGTAACCAGGGGATGGTTGAGCAGTTCTTC. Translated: CASNQGMVEQFF.